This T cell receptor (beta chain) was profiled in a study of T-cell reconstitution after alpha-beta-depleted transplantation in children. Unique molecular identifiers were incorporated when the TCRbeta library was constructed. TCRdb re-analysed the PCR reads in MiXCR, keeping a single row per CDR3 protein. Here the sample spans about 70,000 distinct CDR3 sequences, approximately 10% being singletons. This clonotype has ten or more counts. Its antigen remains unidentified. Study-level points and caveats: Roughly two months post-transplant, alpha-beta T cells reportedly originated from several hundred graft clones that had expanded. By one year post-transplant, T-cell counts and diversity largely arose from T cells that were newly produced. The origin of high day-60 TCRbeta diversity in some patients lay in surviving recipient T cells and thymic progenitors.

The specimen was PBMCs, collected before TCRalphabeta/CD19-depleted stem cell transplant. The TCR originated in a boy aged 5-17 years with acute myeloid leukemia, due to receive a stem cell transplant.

CDR3 nucleotides: TGTGCCAGCAGCTTACGTCGGAAAACCGGGGAGCTGTTTTTT. Translation: CASSLRRKTGELFF. The chain employs TRBV7-3 and TRBJ2-2; D unclear. CDR1 SGHTA and CDR2 FQGTGA come from the germline V gene. The CDR3 has 14 amino acids. Trimming shortened V by 2 bases and J by 5 bases, and 9 bases separated the two germline ends.